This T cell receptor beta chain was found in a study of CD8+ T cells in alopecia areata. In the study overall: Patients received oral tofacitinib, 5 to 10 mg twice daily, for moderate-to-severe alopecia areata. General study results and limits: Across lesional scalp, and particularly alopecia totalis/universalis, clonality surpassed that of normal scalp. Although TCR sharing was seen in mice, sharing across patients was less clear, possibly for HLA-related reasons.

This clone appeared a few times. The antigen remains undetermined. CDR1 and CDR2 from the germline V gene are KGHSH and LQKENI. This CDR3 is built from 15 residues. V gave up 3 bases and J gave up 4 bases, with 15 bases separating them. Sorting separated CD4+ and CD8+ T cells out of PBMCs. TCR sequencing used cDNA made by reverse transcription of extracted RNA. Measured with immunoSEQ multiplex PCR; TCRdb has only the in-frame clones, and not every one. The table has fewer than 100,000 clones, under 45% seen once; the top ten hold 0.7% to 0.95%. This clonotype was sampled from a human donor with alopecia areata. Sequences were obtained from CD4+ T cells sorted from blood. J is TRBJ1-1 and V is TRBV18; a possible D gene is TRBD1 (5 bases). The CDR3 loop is CASSPQGNRGTEAFF. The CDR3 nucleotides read TGTGCCAGCTCACCTCAGGGCAACCGGGGCACTGAAGCTTTCTTT.